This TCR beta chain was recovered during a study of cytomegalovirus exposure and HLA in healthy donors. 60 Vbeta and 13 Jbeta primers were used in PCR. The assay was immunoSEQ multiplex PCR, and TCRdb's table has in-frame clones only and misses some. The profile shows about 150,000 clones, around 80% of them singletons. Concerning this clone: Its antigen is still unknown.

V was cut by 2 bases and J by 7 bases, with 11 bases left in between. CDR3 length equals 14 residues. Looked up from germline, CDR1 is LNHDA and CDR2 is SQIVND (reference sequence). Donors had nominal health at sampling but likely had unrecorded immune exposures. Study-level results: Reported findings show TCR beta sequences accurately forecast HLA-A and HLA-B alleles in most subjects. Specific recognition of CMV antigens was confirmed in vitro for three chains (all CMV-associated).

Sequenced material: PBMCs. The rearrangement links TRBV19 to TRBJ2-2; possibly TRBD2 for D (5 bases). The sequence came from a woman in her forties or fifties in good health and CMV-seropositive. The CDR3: CASSISGGYGELFF. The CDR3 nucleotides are TGTGCCAGTAGTATATCTGGAGGATACGGGGAGCTGTTTTTT. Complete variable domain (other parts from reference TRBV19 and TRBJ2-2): DGGITQSPKYLFRKEGQNVTLSCEQNLNHDAMYWYRQDPGQGLRLIYYSQIVNDFQKGDIAEGYSVSREKKESFPLTVTSAQKNPTAFYLCASSISGGYGELFFGEGSRLTVL.